This T cell receptor beta chain was found in a study of breast tumors, draining lymph nodes, adjacent tissues. Germline V gives CDR1 MNHEY, CDR2 SMNVEV (reference sequence). The CDR3 has 14 amino acids. V was pared by 4 bases and J by 7 bases, with 2 bases of the junction left unmatched. This clonotype has a count of ten or more. MiXCR, applied by TCRdb to the multiplex PCR reads, yields one record per CDR3 protein. The data contain approximately 150,000 distinct CDR3 sequences, about 30% of them seen just once; the ten biggest clones take up about 3.8%. The lymph nodes were axillary draining lymph nodes from breast cancer patients.

This chain joins TRBV27 and TRBJ2-1, with 12 bases identical to TRBD2. The receptor was derived from a female donor with breast cancer. Some clones in this sample may be carry-over from other donors' samples. Sequencing used axillary lymph node tissue. Written as DNA, the CDR3 is TGTGCCAGCAGTTCAGGGACTAGCGGGAATGAGCAGTTCTTC. Translated, it gives CASSSGTSGNEQFF.